Listed below are T cell receptor beta chains from one sample, sequenced in a study of regulatory T cells in long-lasting Graves disease. TCRdb analysed the multiplex PCR reads with MiXCR anew, one entry per CDR3 protein. The sample has roughly 410,000 distinct CDR3 sequences, 14% to 15% seen once; the top ten hold under 9%. The sample also formed part of further work on T cells in Graves' hyperthyroidism and ophthalmopathy.

The sequenced sample was peripheral blood mononuclear cells (PBMCs), obtained at new diagnosis, from a patient treated with antithyroid drugs. The receptors originated from a woman in her thirties or forties with Graves disease. CDR3s include the opening cysteine and the closing phenylalanine or tryptophan. A D gene is named only where the DNA matches it firmly. Clone size is not always given. Where it is, it says once, few, many or a class for expanded clones.

clone_size | d_call | j_call | v_call | cdr3_aa | cdr3_nt
few | TRBD2 | TRBJ2-3 | TRBV7-8 | CASSSLPLAGRKSDTQYF | TGTGCCAGCAGCTCCCTGCCACTAGCGGGAAGGAAGTCAGATACGCAGTATTTT
. | TRBD1 | TRBJ2-5 | TRBV25-1 | CASSESGQGQETQYF | TGTGCCAGCAGTGAGTCGGGACAGGGGCAAGAGACCCAGTACTTC
many | . | TRBJ2-4 | TRBV11-2 | CASSLSTKNIQYF | TGTGCCAGCAGCTTGTCGACCAAAAACATTCAGTACTTC
. | . | TRBJ2-2 | TRBV6-2/TRBV6-3 | CASSYKALLGARELFF | TGTGCCAGCAGTTATAAAGCCCTCTTAGGGGCCAGGGAGCTGTTTTTT
. | . | TRBJ2-1 | TRBV5-5 | CASSQDRSVSLYNEQFF | TGCGCCAGCAGCCAAGATAGAAGTGTTAGCCTCTACAATGAGCAGTTCTTC
many | . | TRBJ1-4 | TRBV12-3/TRBV12-4 | CASSLRGNEKLFF | TGTGCCAGCAGTTTAAGGGGGAACGAAAAACTGTTTTTT
many | TRBD2 | TRBJ2-7 | TRBV5-1 | CASSIGTSEPEQYF | TGCGCCAGCAGCATCGGGACTAGCGAACCCGAGCAGTACTTC
. | . | TRBJ1-5 | TRBV4-1 | CASSQAGGRHSNQPQHF | TGCGCCAGCAGCCAAGCCGGGGGTCGACATAGCAATCAGCCCCAGCATTTT
. | . | TRBJ2-1 | TRBV29-1 | CSARELRYNEQSF | TGCAGCGCCCGAGAACTTCGGTACAATGAGCAGTCCTTC
few | TRBD2 | TRBJ2-2 | TRBV19 | CASQKGREGTGELFF | TGTGCCAGTCAAAAGGGGCGGGAGGGCACCGGGGAGCTGTTTTTT
many | . | TRBJ1-1 | TRBV11-3 | CASSLVYRVASTEAFF | TGTGCCAGCAGCTTAGTCTATAGGGTAGCCTCCACTGAAGCTTTCTTT
. | TRBD2 | TRBJ2-1 | TRBV28 | CASSSILAGNEQFF | TGTGCCAGCAGCTCTATACTAGCGGGTAATGAGCAGTTCTTC
few | TRBD2 | TRBJ2-5 | TRBV10-3 | CAISEGTSGQETQYF | TGTGCCATCAGTGAGGGAACTAGCGGCCAAGAGACCCAGTACTTC
. | . | TRBJ1-5 | TRBV28 | CASSLIGGQPQHF | TGTGCCAGCAGTTTAATCGGGGGTCAGCCCCAGCATTTT
few | TRBD1 | TRBJ2-7 | TRBV5-1 | CASGQGAQQYF | TGCGCCAGCGGGCAGGGGGCGCAACAGTACTTC
many | . | TRBJ1-4 | TRBV27 | CASSLVGANEKLFF | TGTGCCAGCAGTTTAGTGGGAGCTAATGAAAAACTGTTTTTT
many | TRBD1 | TRBJ2-5 | TRBV7-9 | CASSPVPGGQETQYF | TGTGCCAGCAGCCCCGTCCCAGGGGGACAAGAGACCCAGTACTTC
many | . | TRBJ1-4 | TRBV12-3/TRBV12-4 | CASSFGGGGLGEKLFF | TGTGCCAGCAGTTTCGGAGGGGGGGGCCTAGGAGAAAAACTGTTTTTT
many | . | TRBJ2-1 | TRBV5-1 | CASSPEHFSSYNEQFF | TGCGCCAGCAGCCCAGAGCACTTTAGCTCCTACAATGAGCAGTTCTTC
. | . | TRBJ2-1 | TRBV9 | CASSPPTTQESGTIYNEQFF | TGTGCCAGCAGCCCTCCAACTACCCAGGAATCGGGGACCATATACAATGAGCAGTTCTTC
many | . | TRBJ1-6 | TRBV28 | CASSPRDKWSDSPLHF | TGTGCCAGCAGTCCGAGGGACAAGTGGTCCGATTCACCCCTCCACTTT
many | TRBD1 | TRBJ2-3 | TRBV12-3/TRBV12-4 | CASSRRQGPTDTQYF | TGTGCCAGCAGCCGAAGACAGGGACCCACAGATACGCAGTATTTT
. | . | TRBJ2-5 | TRBV15 | CATSRDRRGETQYF | TGTGCCACCAGCAGAGATCGCAGGGGAGAGACCCAGTACTTC
many | . | TRBJ2-3 | TRBV12-5 | CASGLVSGQTDTQYF | TGTGCTAGTGGTTTGGTATCGGGGCAGACAGATACGCAGTATTTT
. | TRBD2 | TRBJ2-3 | TRBV11-3 | CASSPGRSGASTDTQYF | TGTGCCAGCAGCCCCGGCCGGAGCGGGGCTAGCACAGATACGCAGTATTTT
many | . | TRBJ2-5 | TRBV28 | CASSFRRHEETQYF | TGTGCCAGCAGTTTTCGGCGGCACGAGGAGACCCAGTACTTC
. | TRBD1 | TRBJ2-5 | TRBV20-1 | CSARDQGASETQYF | TGCAGTGCTAGAGATCAGGGGGCCTCAGAGACCCAGTACTTC
many | . | TRBJ1-2 | TRBV2 | CASSEKGLGYTF | TGTGCCAGCAGTGAAAAGGGTTTAGGCTACACCTTC
few | . | TRBJ2-1 | TRBV27 | CASSFTSSGEQFF | TGTGCCAGCAGTTTCACGTCTTCAGGTGAGCAGTTCTTC
many | . | TRBJ2-3 | TRBV5-4 | CASGTGTDTQYF | TGTGCCAGCGGAACAGGGACAGATACGCAGTATTTT
few | . | TRBJ1-2 | TRBV7-2 | CASSPTRGLYGYTF | TGTGCCAGCAGCCCGACCCGGGGTCTATATGGCTACACCTTC
. | . | TRBJ1-6 | TRBV14 | CASSQVGKNSPLHF | TGTGCCAGCAGCCAAGTTGGAAAGAATTCACCCCTCCACTTT
many | . | TRBJ1-2 | TRBV7-9 | CASGSDGERGYTF | TGTGCCAGCGGATCAGATGGGGAGCGCGGCTACACCTTC
many | . | TRBJ2-1 | TRBV11-3 | CASSSEGTDEQFF | TGTGCCAGCAGCTCCGAAGGGACGGATGAGCAGTTCTTC
many | . | TRBJ2-7 | TRBV12-3/TRBV12-4 | CASSFSGSYEQYF | TGTGCCAGCAGCTTCAGCGGTTCCTACGAGCAGTACTTC
. | TRBD2 | TRBJ2-3 | TRBV20-1 | CSANPRGEGPDTQYF | TGCAGTGCTAATCCGCGCGGGGAGGGGCCAGATACGCAGTATTTT
. | . | TRBJ1-5 | TRBV19 | CASSIMGKGNQPQHF | TGTGCCAGTAGTATCATGGGGAAGGGCAATCAGCCCCAGCATTTT
. | TRBD1 | TRBJ2-2 | TRBV6-1 | CASRRDRLNTGELFF | TGTGCCAGCAGAAGGGACAGGTTGAACACCGGGGAGCTGTTTTTT
few | . | TRBJ1-1 | TRBV7-9 | CASSLGKGVWAFF | TGTGCCAGCAGCTTAGGGAAGGGCGTTTGGGCTTTCTTT
many | . | TRBJ2-1 | TRBV11-2 | CASSLDRETGGNEQFF | TGTGCCAGCAGCTTAGATAGAGAGACAGGTGGCAATGAGCAGTTCTTC
. | . | TRBJ2-7 | TRBV29-1 | CSARQARASEQYF | TGCAGCGCCCGACAGGCCCGGGCCTCCGAGCAGTACTTC
few | . | TRBJ2-1 | TRBV24-1 | CATTHGNEQFF | TGTGCCACCACCCACGGAAATGAGCAGTTCTTC
. | . | TRBJ2-1 | TRBV15 | CATSEDRIYNEQFF | TGTGCCACCAGCGAAGACAGGATCTACAATGAGCAGTTCTTC
many | . | TRBJ2-7 | TRBV28 | CASSLFVAGTYEQYF | TGTGCCAGCAGTTTATTCGTAGCAGGTACCTACGAGCAGTACTTC
. | . | TRBJ1-1 | TRBV28 | CASSFMGPEAFF | TGTGCCAGCAGTTTTATGGGTCCTGAAGCTTTCTTT
many | TRBD1 | TRBJ1-6 | TRBV28 | CASSYAGQEHNSPLHF | TGTGCCAGCAGTTATGCAGGACAGGAGCATAATTCACCCCTCCACTTT
many | TRBD2 | TRBJ2-7 | TRBV28 | CASSLAGRDYEQYF | TGTGCCAGCAGTTTAGCCGGGAGGGACTACGAGCAGTACTTC
many | TRBD1 | TRBJ2-7 | TRBV20-1 | CSASHRDRLPAQYF | TGCAGTGCTAGCCACAGGGACAGGCTGCCCGCGCAGTACTTC
. | TRBD1 | TRBJ2-3 | TRBV20-1 | CSAREPDRGDTDTQYF | TGCAGTGCTAGGGAGCCGGACAGGGGAGACACAGATACGCAGTATTTT
many | TRBD1 | TRBJ1-2 | TRBV28 | CASSLGGQGATYGYTF | TGTGCCAGCAGTTTGGGGGGACAGGGAGCTACCTATGGCTACACCTTC